These 2 T cell receptor beta chains were all obtained from the same sample, sequenced in a study of shared clonotypes between healthy human individuals. Generated by immunoSEQ multiplex PCR, the TCRdb table keeps only in-frame clones and is missing some. The data show about 960,000 clones, approximately 76% seen once. The sequencing input was memory CD4+ T cells sorted from blood. Subset here: CD45RA-negative fraction. These receptors were taken from a man aged 18 to 35 in good health.

The genes are TRBV5-4 and TRBJ1-2; 7 bases map to TRBD1. Germline assignment: CDR1 SGHNT and CDR2 YYREEE (reference sequence). This CDR3 has 14 residues. V lost 5 bases to trimming and J lost 4 bases; unmatched junction nucleotides: 8. The CDR3 spells CASRITGVSYGYTF. The CDR3 coding sequence is TGTGCCAGCAGAATAACAGGGGTCTCCTATGGCTACACCTTC.

The chain joins TRBV4-3 to TRBJ2-4; D unclear. The V end lost 4 bases, the J end lost 6 bases, and 13 bases lay between the germline ends. Germline values: CDR1 LGHNA, CDR2 YSLEER. The CDR3 is 14 residues long. The CDR3 bases are TGCGCCAGCAGCCCATATTCCAACGGAAACATTCAGTACTTC. Its translation: CASSPYSNGNIQYF.